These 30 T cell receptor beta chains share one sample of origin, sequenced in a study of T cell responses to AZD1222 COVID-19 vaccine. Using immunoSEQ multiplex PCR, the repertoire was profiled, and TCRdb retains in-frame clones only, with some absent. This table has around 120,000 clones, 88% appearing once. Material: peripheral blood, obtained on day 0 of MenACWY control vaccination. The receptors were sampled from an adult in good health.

CDR3 DNA: TGCGCCAGCAGCCAAGACGGTAGCGGGAGGTCCCTCGAGCAGTACTTC. It yields the protein CASSQDGSGRSLEQYF. The chain links TRBV4-1 to TRBJ2-7; 10 bases align to TRBD2. The CDR3 extends over 16 amino acids. Trimming at V came to 0 bases and at J to 6 bases, leaving 8 bases not matched to a gene. Per germline, CDR1 MGHRA and CDR2 YSYEKL.

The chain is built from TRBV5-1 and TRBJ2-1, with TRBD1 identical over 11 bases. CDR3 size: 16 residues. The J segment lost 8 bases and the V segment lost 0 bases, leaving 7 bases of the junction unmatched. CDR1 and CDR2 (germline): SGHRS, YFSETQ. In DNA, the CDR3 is TGCGCCAGCAGCTTGGCATCCGGACAGGGGGCGTATGAGCAGTTCTTC. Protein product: CASSLASGQGAYEQFF. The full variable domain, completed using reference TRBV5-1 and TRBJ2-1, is KAGVTQTPRYLIKTRGQQVTLSCSPISGHRSVSWYQQTPGQGLQFLFEYFSETQRNKGNFPGRFSGRQFSNSRSEMNVSTLELGDSALYLCASSLASGQGAYEQFFGPGTRLTVL.

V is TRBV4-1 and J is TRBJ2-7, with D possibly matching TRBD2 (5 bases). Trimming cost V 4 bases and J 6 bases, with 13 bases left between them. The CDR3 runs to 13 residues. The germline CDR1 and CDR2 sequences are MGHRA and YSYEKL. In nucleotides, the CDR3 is TGCGCCAGCAGCCCAAGGGATGGACTCGAGCAGTACTTC. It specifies CASSPRDGLEQYF.

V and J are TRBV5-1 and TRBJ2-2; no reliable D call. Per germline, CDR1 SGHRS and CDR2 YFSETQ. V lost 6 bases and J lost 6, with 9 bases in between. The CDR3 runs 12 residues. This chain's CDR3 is CASKGVSGELFF. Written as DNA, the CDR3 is TGCGCCAGCAAGGGCGTTTCCGGGGAGCTGTTTTTT.

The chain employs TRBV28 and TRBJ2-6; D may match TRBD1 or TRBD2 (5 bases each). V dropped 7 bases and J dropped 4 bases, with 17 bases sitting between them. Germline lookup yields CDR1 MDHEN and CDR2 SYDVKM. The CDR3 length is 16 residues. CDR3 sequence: CASTPGTGRGANVLTF. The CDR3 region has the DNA TGTGCCAGCACTCCAGGGACGGGCCGGGGGGCCAACGTCCTGACTTTC.

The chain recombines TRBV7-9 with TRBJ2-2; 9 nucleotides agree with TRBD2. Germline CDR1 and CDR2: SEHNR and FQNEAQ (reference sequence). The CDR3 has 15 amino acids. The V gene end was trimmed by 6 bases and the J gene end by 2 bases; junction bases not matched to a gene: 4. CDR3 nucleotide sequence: TGTGCCAGCAGACCCCTAGCGGGAAACACCGGGGAGCTGTTTTTT. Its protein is CASRPLAGNTGELFF.

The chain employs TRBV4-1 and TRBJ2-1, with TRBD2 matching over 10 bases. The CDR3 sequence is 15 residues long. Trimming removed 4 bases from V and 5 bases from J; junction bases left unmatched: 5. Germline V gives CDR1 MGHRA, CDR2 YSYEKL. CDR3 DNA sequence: TGCGCCAGCAGCCCGACTAGCGGGCGCAACAATGAGCAGTTCTTC. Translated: CASSPTSGRNNEQFF.

The CDR3 region is CASSPSGVETQYF. Here the CDR3 DNA reads TGTGCCAGCAGCCCCTCTGGCGTCGAGACCCAGTACTTC. J is TRBJ2-5 and V is TRBV9; D gene ambiguous. This CDR3 has 13 amino acids. Germline assignment: CDR1 SGDLS and CDR2 YYNGEE. The V and J ends lost 4 bases and 5 bases respectively, with 12 bases between them.

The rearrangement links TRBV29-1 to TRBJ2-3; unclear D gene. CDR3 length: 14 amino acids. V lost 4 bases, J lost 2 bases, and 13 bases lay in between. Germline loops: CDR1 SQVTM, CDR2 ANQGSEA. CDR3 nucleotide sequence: TGCAGCGTTGGAGTGAATCATTTCACAGATACGCAGTATTTT. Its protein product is CSVGVNHFTDTQYF.

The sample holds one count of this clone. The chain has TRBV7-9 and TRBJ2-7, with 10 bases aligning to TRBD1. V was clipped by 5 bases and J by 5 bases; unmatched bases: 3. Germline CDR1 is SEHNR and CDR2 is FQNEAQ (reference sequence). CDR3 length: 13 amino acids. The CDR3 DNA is TGTGCCAGCAGCGGACAGGGGGAGCACGAGCAGTACTTC. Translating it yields CASSGQGEHEQYF.

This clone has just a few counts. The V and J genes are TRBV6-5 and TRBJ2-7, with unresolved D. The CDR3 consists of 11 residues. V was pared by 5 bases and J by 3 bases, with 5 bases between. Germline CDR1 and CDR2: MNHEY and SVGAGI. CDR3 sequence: CASSTNYEQYF. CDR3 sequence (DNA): TGTGCCAGCAGTACTAACTACGAGCAGTACTTC.

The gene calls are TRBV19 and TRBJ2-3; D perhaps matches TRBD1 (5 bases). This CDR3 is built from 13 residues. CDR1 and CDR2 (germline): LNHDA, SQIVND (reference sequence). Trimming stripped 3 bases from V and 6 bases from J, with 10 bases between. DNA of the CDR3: TGTGCCAGTAGTATCCCAGGGTGGGATACGCAGTATTTT. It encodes CASSIPGWDTQYF.

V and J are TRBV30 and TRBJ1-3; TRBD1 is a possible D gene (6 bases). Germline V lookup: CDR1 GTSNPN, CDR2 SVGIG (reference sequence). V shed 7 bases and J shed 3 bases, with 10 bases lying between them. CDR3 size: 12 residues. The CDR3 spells CAFKGVGNTIYF. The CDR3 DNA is TGTGCCTTTAAGGGGGTTGGAAACACCATATATTTT.

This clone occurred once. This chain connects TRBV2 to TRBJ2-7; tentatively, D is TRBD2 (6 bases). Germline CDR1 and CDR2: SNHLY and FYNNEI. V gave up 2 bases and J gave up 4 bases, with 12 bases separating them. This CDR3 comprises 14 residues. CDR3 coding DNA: TGTGCCAGCAGTGAAACTAGCCGAAGGTACGAGCAGTACTTC. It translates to CASSETSRRYEQYF. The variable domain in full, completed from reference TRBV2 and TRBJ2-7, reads EPEVTQTPSHQVTQMGQEVILRCVPISNHLYFYWYRQILGQKVEFLVSFYNNEISEKSEIFDDQFSVERPDGSNFTLKIRSTKLEDSAMYFCASSETSRRYEQYFGPGTRLTVT.

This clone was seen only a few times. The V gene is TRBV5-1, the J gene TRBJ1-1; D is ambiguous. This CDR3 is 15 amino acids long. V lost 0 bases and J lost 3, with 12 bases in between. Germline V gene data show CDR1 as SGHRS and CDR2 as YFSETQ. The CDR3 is CASSLEFGRDTEAFF. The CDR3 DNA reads TGCGCCAGCAGCTTGGAGTTTGGGAGGGACACTGAAGCTTTCTTT.

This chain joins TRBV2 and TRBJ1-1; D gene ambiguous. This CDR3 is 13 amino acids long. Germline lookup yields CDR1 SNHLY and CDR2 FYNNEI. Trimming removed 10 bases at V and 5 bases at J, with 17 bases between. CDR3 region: CAIPPGRETEAFF. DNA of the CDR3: TGTGCCATACCCCCGGGGAGGGAAACTGAAGCTTTCTTT.

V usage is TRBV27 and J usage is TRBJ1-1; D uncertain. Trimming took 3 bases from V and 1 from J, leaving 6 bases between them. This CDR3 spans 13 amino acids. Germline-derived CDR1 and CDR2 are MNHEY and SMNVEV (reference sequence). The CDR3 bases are TGTGCCAGCAGTTTCGCGGCGAACACTGAAGCTTTCTTT. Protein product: CASSFAANTEAFF.

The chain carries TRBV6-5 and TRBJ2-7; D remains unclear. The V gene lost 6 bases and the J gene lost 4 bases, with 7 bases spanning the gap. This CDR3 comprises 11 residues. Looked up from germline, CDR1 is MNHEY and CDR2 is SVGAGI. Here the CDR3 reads CASSVVYEQYF. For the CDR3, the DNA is TGTGCCAGCAGCGTGGTGTACGAGCAGTACTTC.

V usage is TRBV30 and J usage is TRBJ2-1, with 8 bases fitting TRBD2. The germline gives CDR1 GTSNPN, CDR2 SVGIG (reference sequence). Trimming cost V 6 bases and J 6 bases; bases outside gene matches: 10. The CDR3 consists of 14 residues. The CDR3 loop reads CACGEAGDVNEQFF. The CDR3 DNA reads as TGTGCCTGCGGAGAAGCGGGAGACGTCAATGAGCAGTTCTTC. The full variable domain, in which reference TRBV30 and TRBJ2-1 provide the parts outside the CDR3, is SQTIHQWPATLVQPVGSPLSLECTVEGTSNPNLYWYRQAAGRGLQLLFYSVGIGQISSEVPQNLSASRPQDRQFILSSKKLLLSDSGFYLCACGEAGDVNEQFFGPGTRLTVL.

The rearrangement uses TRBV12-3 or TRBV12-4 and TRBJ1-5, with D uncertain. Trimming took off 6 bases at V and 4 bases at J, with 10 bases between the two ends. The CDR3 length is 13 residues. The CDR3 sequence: CASSPETNQPQHF. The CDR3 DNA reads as TGTGCCAGCAGCCCAGAGACAAATCAGCCCCAGCATTTT.

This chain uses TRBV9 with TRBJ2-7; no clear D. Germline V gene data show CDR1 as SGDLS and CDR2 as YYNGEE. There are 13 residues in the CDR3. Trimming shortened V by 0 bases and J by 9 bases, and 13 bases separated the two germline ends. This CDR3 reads CASSVVHGVGQYF. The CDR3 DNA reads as TGTGCCAGCAGCGTAGTCCACGGAGTAGGGCAGTACTTC.

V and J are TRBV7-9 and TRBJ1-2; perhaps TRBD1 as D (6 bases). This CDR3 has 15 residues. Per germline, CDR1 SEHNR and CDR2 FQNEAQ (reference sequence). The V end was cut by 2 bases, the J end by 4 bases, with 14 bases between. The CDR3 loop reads CASSLLDRSFYGYTF. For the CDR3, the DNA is TGTGCCAGCAGCTTACTTGACAGGAGTTTCTATGGCTACACCTTC.

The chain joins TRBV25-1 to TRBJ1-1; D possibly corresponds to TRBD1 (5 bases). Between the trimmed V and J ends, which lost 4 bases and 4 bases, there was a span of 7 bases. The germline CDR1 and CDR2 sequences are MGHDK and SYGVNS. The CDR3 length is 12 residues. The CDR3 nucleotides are TGTGCCAGCAGTGCAGGGCCCACTGAAGCTTTCTTT. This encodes CASSAGPTEAFF.

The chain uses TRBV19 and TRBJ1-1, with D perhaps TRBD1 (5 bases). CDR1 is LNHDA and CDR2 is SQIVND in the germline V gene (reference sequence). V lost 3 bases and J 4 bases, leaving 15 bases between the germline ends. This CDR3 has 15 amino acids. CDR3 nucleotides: TGTGCCAGTAGTATTGAAGCCGGGGGGGGCACTGAAGCTTTCTTT. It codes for CASSIEAGGGTEAFF. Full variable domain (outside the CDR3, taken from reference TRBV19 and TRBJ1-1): DGGITQSPKYLFRKEGQNVTLSCEQNLNHDAMYWYRQDPGQGLRLIYYSQIVNDFQKGDIAEGYSVSREKKESFPLTVTSAQKNPTAFYLCASSIEAGGGTEAFFGQGTRLTVV.

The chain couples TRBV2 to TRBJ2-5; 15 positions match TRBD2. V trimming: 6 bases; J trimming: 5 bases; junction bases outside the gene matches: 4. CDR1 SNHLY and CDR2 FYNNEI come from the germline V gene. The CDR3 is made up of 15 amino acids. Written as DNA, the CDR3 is TGTGCCAGCAGCATCGGACTAGCGGGAGGGGAGACCCAGTACTTC. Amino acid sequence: CASSIGLAGGETQYF.

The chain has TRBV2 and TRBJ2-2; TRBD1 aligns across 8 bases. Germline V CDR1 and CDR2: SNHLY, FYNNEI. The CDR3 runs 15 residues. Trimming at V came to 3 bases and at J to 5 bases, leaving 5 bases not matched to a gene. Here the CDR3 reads CASSEVRGLTGELFF. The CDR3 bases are TGTGCCAGCAGTGAGGTCAGGGGGCTGACCGGGGAGCTGTTTTTT.

The CDR3 loop is CAWSDGGYTF. CDR3 coding DNA: TGTGCCTGGAGTGACGGCGGCTACACCTTC. The chain carries TRBV30 and TRBJ1-2; D is ambiguous. Trimming removed 1 base at V and 8 bases at J, with 5 bases between. From germline, CDR1 is GTSNPN and CDR2 SVGIG (reference sequence). This CDR3 spans 10 amino acids.

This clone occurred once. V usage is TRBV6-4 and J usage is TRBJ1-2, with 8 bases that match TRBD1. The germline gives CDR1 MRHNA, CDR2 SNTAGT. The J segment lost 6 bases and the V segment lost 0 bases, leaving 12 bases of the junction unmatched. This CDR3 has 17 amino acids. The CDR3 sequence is CASSDSIQGAAINGYTF. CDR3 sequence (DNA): TGTGCCAGCAGTGACTCGATTCAGGGGGCAGCAATTAATGGCTACACCTTC.

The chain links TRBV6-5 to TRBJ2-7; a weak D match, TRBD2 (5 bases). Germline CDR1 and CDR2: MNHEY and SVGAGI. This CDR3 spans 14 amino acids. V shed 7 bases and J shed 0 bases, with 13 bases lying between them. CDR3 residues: CASTPRGTSYEQYF. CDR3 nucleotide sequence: TGTGCCAGCACCCCTCGGGGAACCTCCTACGAGCAGTACTTC.

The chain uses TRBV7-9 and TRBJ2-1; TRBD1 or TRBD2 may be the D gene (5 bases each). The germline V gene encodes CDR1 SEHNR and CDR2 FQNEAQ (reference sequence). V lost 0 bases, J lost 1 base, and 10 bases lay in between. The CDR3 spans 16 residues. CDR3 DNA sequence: TGTGCCAGCAGCTTAGCCGGGACCTCGTCCTACAATGAGCAGTTCTTC. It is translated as CASSLAGTSSYNEQFF.